These 12 T cell receptor beta chains originate from one sample sequenced in a study of cytomegalovirus exposure and HLA in healthy donors. A multiplex PCR was run with 60 Vbeta primers and 13 Jbeta primers. Clones were sequenced by immunoSEQ multiplex PCR, and TCRdb holds only the in-frame ones, with some missing. The ten most abundant clones cover 1.5% to 1.7% of a sample with more than 100,000 clones. The specimen was PBMCs. The receptors come from a woman between 40 and 50 years old in good health and CMV-seronegative.

The chain has TRBV5-1 and TRBJ2-3; the D gene is possibly TRBD1 (6 bases). The ends were cut back, 4 bases at V and 5 bases at J, with 20 bases in the middle. The CDR3 is 16 amino acids. Germline V gene sequence: CDR1 SGHRS, CDR2 YFSETQ. CDR3 in amino acids: CASSPNPTGNGDTQYF. The DNA of the CDR3 is TGCGCCAGCAGCCCTAACCCCACAGGGAATGGAGATACGCAGTATTTT.

This rearrangement joins TRBV4-1 to TRBJ2-3; possible D gene TRBD2, 6 bases. CDR3 length equals 16 residues. The germline V and J ends were trimmed by 4 bases and 0 bases, with 14 bases remaining between them. Germline V lookup: CDR1 MGHRA, CDR2 YSYEKL. The DNA for the CDR3 is TGCGCCAGCAGCCGGGGGACTGGTCCTAGCACAGATACGCAGTATTTT. It is translated as CASSRGTGPSTDTQYF.

The chain has TRBV5-1 and TRBJ2-3; weak D call: TRBD2 (5 bases). The ends were cut back, 4 bases at V and 0 bases at J, with 15 bases in the middle. CDR3 length: 16 amino acids. In germline, CDR1 is SGHRS, CDR2 YFSETQ. This chain's CDR3 is CASSLTSGTSTDTQYF. CDR3 nucleotide sequence: TGCGCCAGCAGCCTAACGAGCGGTACTAGCACAGATACGCAGTATTTT.

The chain employs TRBV7-9 and TRBJ2-3; 9 positions match TRBD1. The CDR3 has 15 amino acids. Germline loops: CDR1 SEHNR, CDR2 FQNEAQ (reference sequence). V lost 7 bases to trimming and J lost 3 bases; unmatched junction nucleotides: 8. The CDR3 DNA reads as TGTGCCAGCAAGGATCAGGACAGGGGAACAGATACGCAGTATTTT. Protein product: CASKDQDRGTDTQYF.

The CDR3 DNA reads as TGTGCCAGCAGCTTAACGTGGACAGGGGACGAGCAGTACTTC. It yields the protein CASSLTWTGDEQYF. The V gene is TRBV7-9, the J gene TRBJ2-7, with 9 positions matching TRBD1. The germline V gene has CDR1 SEHNR and CDR2 FQNEAQ (reference sequence). The CDR3 loop spans 14 amino acids. V dropped 2 bases and J dropped 5; count of bases not matched to a gene: 4.

V is TRBV7-9 and J is TRBJ1-1; 9 bases are a match to TRBD1. V lost 4 bases, J lost 4 bases, and 7 bases stayed unmatched. The CDR3 is made up of 15 amino acids. Per the germline V gene, CDR1 is SEHNR and CDR2 is FQNEAQ (reference sequence). CDR3: CASSSPQGAGTEAFF. CDR3 nucleotide sequence: TGTGCCAGCAGCTCACCACAGGGGGCTGGCACTGAAGCTTTCTTT.

The chain uses TRBV10-1 and TRBJ2-7; TRBD2 is a possible D gene (6 bases). Germline V CDR1 and CDR2: WNHNN, SYGVQD (reference sequence). The CDR3 covers 15 residues. V was clipped by 9 bases and J by 5 bases, with 23 bases between them. CDR3 in amino acids: CARLPGLLPGNEQYF. DNA for the CDR3: TGCGCCAGACTACCGGGACTCCTACCGGGCAACGAGCAGTACTTC.

The chain carries TRBV6-1 and TRBJ2-5; D uncertain. V was pared by 10 bases and J by 5 bases, with 8 bases between. CDR3 length: 10 amino acids. Germline V gives CDR1 MNHNS, CDR2 SASEGT. The CDR3 region is CATTEETQYF. CDR3 bases: TGTGCCACTACCGAGGAGACCCAGTACTTC.

The chain carries TRBV21-1 and TRBJ1-5; no check of the table's D call, TRBD1, against the DNA was made. TRBV21-1 is marked as a pseudogene. This CDR3 region has 15 residues. CDR3 amino acids: CASSKVVQGNQPQHF. CDR3 DNA: TGTGCCAGCAGCAAAGTGGTTCAGGGAAATCAGCCCCAGCATTTT.

This chain's CDR3 is CASSPQTVIGSSPLHF. CDR3 DNA sequence: TGTGCCAGCTCACCACAAACAGTCATAGGTAGTTCACCCCTCCACTTT. This chain connects TRBV18 to TRBJ1-6; no clear D gene. The CDR3 contains 16 residues. Per germline, CDR1 KGHSH and CDR2 LQKENI. V gave up 1 base and J gave up 9 bases, with 16 bases separating them.

This sequence joins TRBV25-1 and TRBJ1-2; 10 bases are shared with TRBD1. The CDR3 has 14 amino acids. The V gene end was trimmed by 8 bases and the J gene end by 6 bases; junction bases not matched to a gene: 9. Per germline, CDR1 MGHDK and CDR2 SYGVNS. This chain's CDR3 is CASDPGQGYDGYTF. In DNA, the CDR3 is TGTGCCAGCGATCCGGGACAGGGGTATGATGGCTACACCTTC.

This rearrangement joins TRBV4-3 to TRBJ1-2; D might be TRBD1 (6 bases). Trimming took 0 bases from V and 0 from J, leaving 20 bases between them. CDR3 length: 19 residues. Germline CDR1 reads LGHNA; CDR2 reads YSLEER. For the CDR3, the DNA is TGCGCCAGCAGCCAAGAGGCCCCAGGCATCAGGGGATCTAACTATGGCTACACCTTC. It encodes CASSQEAPGIRGSNYGYTF.